This TCR beta chain was found in a study of blood T cell repertoires in COVID-19. Clones were read by immunoSEQ multiplex PCR, and TCRdb kept only the in-frame ones, dropping some. The data hold roughly 60,000 clones, with approximately 90% observed a single time. This clone was seen a handful of times. The CDR3 is 14 residues long. V gave up 7 bases and J gave up 7 bases; unmatched junction bases: 8. CDR1 MNHEY and CDR2 SVGEGT come from the germline V gene. The TCR sequence derives from a human donor in a cohort sampled during active COVID-19. The J gene is TRBJ2-1, the V gene TRBV6-2 or TRBV6-3; 9 positions agree with TRBD2. Sequenced input: peripheral blood. The CDR3 loop is CASTPVTSGNEQFF. In nucleotides, the CDR3 is TGTGCCAGCACCCCTGTGACTAGCGGTAATGAGCAGTTCTTC.